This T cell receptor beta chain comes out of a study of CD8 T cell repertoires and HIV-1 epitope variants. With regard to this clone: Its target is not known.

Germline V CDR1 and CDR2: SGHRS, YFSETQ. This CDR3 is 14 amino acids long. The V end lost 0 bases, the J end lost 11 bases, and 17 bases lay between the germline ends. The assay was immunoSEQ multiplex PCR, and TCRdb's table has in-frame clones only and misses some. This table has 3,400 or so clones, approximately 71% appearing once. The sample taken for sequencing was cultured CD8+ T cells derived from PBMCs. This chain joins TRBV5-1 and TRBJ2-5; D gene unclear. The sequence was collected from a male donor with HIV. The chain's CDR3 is CASSLGGEYSEQYF. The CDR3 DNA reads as TGCGCCAGCAGCTTGGGTGGGGAATACTCGGAGCAGTACTTC.